This entry lists 9 T cell receptor beta chains sequenced from one sample in a study of cytomegalovirus exposure and HLA in healthy donors (dated by TCRdb to 2017 to 2019). Preparation of the library involved the immunoSEQ multiplex PCR assay. A mixture of 60 forward primers for TCR Vbeta segments and 13 reverse primers for TCR Jbeta segments was used in the multiplex PCR. Sourced from immuneACCESS, this table was stored by TCRdb with only in-frame sequences that have V and J called. A share of the clones is absent; for the studies checked, an unresolved V gene accounts for under half, and the remainder has no known explanation. The sample table shows 170,000 or so clones, and approximately 88% are seen once. 0.35% to 0.4% of the sample is in the top ten clones. Specimen: PBMCs. These receptors originate from a boy aged 2 to 9 in good health and CMV-seronegative.

The J gene is TRBJ1-3, the V gene TRBV30; maybe TRBD1 (5 bases). The ends were cut back, 5 bases at V and 4 bases at J, with 12 bases in the middle. The CDR3 has 13 residues. Germline lookup yields CDR1 GTSNPN and CDR2 SVGIG (reference sequence). CDR3 region: CAWSRDLGNTIYF. The CDR3 bases are TGTGCCTGGTCCCGGGACTTGGGAAACACCATATATTTT.

This chain joins TRBV12-5 and TRBJ2-1; D is possibly TRBD2 (6 bases). Germline V gene lookup returns CDR1 LGHNT and CDR2 FRNRAP. The CDR3 totals 12 residues. Trimming removed 5 bases at V and 9 bases at J, with 11 bases between. CDR3 loop: CASGATSTEQFF. CDR3 DNA sequence: TGTGCTAGTGGTGCGACTAGTACTGAGCAGTTCTTC.

The chain combines TRBV28 with TRBJ2-7; TRBD2 aligns across 9 bases. The V gene end was trimmed by 5 bases and the J gene end by 5 bases; junction bases not matched to a gene: 13. Germline V gives CDR1 MDHEN, CDR2 SYDVKM. This CDR3 comprises 16 residues. The CDR3 protein is CASSPPRGAGGDEQYF. In DNA form, the CDR3 reads TGTGCCAGCAGTCCACCACGGGGGGCGGGAGGGGACGAGCAGTACTTC.

The chain has TRBV7-9 and TRBJ2-7; TRBD1 might be the D (6 bases). V was cut by 0 bases and J by 3 bases, with 9 bases left in between. CDR1 is SEHNR, CDR2 FQNEAQ, per germline (reference sequence). CDR3 length: 14 amino acids. Written as DNA, the CDR3 is TGTGCCAGCAGCTTAGCGCACAGGGACTACGAGCAGTACTTC. Its protein product is CASSLAHRDYEQYF.

The chain recombines TRBV5-4 with TRBJ1-2, with no clear D. Germline V CDR1 and CDR2: SGHNT, YYREEE (reference sequence). This CDR3 spans 15 amino acids. The V gene lost 0 bases and the J gene lost 5 bases, with 14 bases spanning the gap. The CDR3 protein is CASSLARYPSYGYTF. The CDR3 nucleotides read TGTGCCAGCAGCTTGGCGAGGTATCCGTCTTATGGCTACACCTTC.

This chain links TRBV7-8 with TRBJ1-2; a weak D match, TRBD1 (5 bases). The length of the CDR3 is 14 residues. Trimming cost V 5 bases and J 6 bases, with 16 bases left between them. Germline lookup yields CDR1 SGHVS and CDR2 FQNEAQ. The CDR3 spells CASSPQLRDHGYTF. CDR3 coding DNA: TGTGCCAGCAGCCCCCAGCTCAGGGATCATGGCTACACCTTC.

The CDR3 DNA is TGTGCCAGCAGCTCCGCCCCGGCCGGGACAGGGGAGACCGGGGAGCTGTTTTTT. Translating it yields CASSSAPAGTGETGELFF. The chain carries TRBV7-6 and TRBJ2-2; 10 nucleotides line up with TRBD1. CDR1 SGHVS and CDR2 FNYEAQ come from the germline V gene. This CDR3 is 18 amino acids long. J gave up 5 bases and V 4 bases, and 13 bases lay outside the gene matches.

The sample holds a few counts of this clone. The chain joins TRBV6-1 to TRBJ2-1; TRBD1 might be the D (6 bases). V was cut by 5 bases and J by 14 bases, with 10 bases left in between. This CDR3 region has 10 residues. CDR1 MNHNS and CDR2 SASEGT come from the germline V gene. Written as DNA, the CDR3 is TGTGCCAGCAGTACCAAGGGGGAGTTCTTC. Translation gives CASSTKGEFF.

This chain connects TRBV27 to TRBJ2-2; no clear D gene. Germline values: CDR1 MNHEY, CDR2 SMNVEV (reference sequence). Trimming took off 0 bases at V and 4 bases at J, with 9 bases between the two ends. CDR3 length equals 15 residues. The CDR3: CASSLSTVRTGELFF. CDR3 bases: TGTGCCAGCAGTTTATCCACAGTACGCACCGGGGAGCTGTTTTTT.